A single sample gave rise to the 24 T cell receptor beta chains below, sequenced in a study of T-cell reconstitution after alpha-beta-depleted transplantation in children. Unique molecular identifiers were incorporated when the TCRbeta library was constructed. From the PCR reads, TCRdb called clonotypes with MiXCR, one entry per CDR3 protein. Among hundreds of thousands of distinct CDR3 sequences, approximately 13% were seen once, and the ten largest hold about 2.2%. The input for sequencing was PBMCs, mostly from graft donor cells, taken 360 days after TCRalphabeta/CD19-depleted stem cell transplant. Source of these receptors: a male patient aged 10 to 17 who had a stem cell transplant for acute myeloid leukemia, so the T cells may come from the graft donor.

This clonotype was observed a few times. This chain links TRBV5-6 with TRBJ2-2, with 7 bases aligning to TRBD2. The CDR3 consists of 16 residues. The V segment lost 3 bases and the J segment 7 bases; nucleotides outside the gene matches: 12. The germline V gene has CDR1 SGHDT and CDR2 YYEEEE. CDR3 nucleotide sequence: TGTGCCAGCAGCTCGTCTGGTCTAGCGGAGGTCGGGGAGCTGTTTTTT. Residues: CASSSSGLAEVGELFF. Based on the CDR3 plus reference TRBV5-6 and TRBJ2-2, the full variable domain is DAGVTQSPTHLIKTRGQQVTLRCSPKSGHDTVSWYQQALGQGPQFIFQYYEEEERQRGNFPDRFSGHQFPNYSSELNVNALLLGDSALYLCASSSSGLAEVGELFFGEGSRLTVL.

The CDR3: CASSSDWGYGYTF. In DNA form, the CDR3 reads TGTGCCAGCAGCTCCGATTGGGGCTATGGCTACACCTTC. This chain connects TRBV5-5 to TRBJ1-2; D gene unclear. V dropped 3 bases and J dropped 4 bases, with 10 bases sitting between them. Germline V gene sequence: CDR1 SGHKS, CDR2 YYEKEE (reference sequence). The CDR3 runs 13 residues.

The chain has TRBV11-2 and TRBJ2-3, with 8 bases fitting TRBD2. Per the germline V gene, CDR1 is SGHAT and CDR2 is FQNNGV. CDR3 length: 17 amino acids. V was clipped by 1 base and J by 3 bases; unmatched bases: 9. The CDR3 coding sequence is TGTGCCAGCAGCTTAGGAGTTAGCGGGAAAGGAACAGATACGCAGTATTTT. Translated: CASSLGVSGKGTDTQYF.

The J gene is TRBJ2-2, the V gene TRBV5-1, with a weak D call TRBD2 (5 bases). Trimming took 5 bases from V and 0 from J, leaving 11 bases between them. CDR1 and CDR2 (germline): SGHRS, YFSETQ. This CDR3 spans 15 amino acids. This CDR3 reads CASREASPNTGELFF. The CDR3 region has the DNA TGCGCCAGCAGGGAGGCTAGCCCGAACACCGGGGAGCTGTTTTTT.

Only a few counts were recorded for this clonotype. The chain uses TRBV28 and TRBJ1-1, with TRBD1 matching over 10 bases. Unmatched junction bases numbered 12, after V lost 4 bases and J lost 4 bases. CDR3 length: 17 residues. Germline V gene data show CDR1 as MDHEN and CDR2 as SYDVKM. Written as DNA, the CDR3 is TGTGCCAGCAGTTCCCAAGGGACAGGGGAGAGGGGCACTGAAGCTTTCTTT. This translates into CASSSQGTGERGTEAFF.

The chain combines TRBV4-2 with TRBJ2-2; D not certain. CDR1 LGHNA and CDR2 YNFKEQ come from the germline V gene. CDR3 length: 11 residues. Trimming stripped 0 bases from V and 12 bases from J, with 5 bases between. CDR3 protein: CASSQDRKLFF. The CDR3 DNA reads TGTGCCAGCAGCCAAGATCGTAAGCTGTTTTTT.

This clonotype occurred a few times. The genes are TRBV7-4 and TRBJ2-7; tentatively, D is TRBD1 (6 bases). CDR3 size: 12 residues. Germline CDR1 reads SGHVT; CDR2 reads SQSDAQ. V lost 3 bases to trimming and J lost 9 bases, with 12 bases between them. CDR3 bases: TGTGCCAGCAGCTTCCCAGGGGACGGGCAGTACTTC. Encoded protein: CASSFPGDGQYF.

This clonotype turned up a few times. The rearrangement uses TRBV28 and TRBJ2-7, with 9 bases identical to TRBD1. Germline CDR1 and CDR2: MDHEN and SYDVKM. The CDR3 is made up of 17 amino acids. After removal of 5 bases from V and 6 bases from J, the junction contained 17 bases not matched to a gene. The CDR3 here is CASSPPGQGGESVEQYF. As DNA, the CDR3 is TGTGCCAGCAGTCCACCGGGACAGGGAGGAGAAAGCGTCGAGCAGTACTTC.

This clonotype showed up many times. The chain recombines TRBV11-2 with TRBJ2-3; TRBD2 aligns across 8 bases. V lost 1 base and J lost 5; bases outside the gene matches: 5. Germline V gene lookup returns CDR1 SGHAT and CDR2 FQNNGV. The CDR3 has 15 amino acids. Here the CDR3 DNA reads TGTGCCAGCAGCTTAGTGACGGGGGGGGGAGATACGCAGTATTTT. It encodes CASSLVTGGGDTQYF.

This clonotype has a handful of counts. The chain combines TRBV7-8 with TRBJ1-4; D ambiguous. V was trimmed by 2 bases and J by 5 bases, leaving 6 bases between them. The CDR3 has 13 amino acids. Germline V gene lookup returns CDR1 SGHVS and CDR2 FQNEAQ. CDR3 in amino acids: CASSLPKNEKLFF. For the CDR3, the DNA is TGTGCCAGCAGCTTACCCAAAAATGAAAAACTGTTTTTT.

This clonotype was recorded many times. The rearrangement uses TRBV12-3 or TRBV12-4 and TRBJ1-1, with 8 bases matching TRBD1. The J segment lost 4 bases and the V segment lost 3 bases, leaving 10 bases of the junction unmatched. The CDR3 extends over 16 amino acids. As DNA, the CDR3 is TGTGCCAGCAGTTTCTGGACAGGGATGTTTGGCACTGAAGCTTTCTTT. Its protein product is CASSFWTGMFGTEAFF.

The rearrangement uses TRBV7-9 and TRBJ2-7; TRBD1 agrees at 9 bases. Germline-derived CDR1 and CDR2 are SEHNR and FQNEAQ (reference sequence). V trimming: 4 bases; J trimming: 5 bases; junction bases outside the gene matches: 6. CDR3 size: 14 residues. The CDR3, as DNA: TGTGCCAGCAGCTATTGGGGACAGGGCCACGAGCAGTACTTC. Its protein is CASSYWGQGHEQYF.

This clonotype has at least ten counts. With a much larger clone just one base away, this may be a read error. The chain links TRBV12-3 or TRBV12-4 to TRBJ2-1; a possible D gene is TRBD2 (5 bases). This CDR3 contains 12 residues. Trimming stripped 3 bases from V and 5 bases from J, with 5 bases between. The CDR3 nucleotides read TGTGCCAGCAGTTTCGGGGACAATGAGCAGTTCTTC. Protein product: CASSFGDNEQFF.

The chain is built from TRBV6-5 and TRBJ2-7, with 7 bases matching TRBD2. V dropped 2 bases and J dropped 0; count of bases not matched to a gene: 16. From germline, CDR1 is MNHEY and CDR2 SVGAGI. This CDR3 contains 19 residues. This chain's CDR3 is CASSYARAGTVRSSYEQYF. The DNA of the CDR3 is TGTGCCAGCAGTTACGCCAGAGCGGGGACTGTCAGGAGCTCCTACGAGCAGTACTTC.

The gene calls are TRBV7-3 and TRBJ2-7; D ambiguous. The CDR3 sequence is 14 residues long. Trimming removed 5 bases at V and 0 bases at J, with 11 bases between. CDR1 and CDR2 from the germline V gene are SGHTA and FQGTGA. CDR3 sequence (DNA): TGTGCCAGCAGCACCCAGACGGGCTCCTACGAGCAGTACTTC. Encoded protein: CASSTQTGSYEQYF. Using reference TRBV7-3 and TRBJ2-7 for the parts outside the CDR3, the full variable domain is GAGVSQTPSNKVTEKGKYVELRCDPISGHTALYWYRQSLGQGPEFLIYFQGTGAADDSGLPNDRFFAVRPEGSVSTLKIQRTERGDSAVYLCASSTQTGSYEQYFGPGTRLTVT.

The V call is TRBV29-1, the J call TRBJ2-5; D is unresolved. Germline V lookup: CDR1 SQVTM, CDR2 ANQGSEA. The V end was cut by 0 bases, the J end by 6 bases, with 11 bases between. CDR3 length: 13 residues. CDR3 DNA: TGCAGCGTTGAAGAGAGGAGTTGGAAGACCCAGTACTTC. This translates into CSVEERSWKTQYF.

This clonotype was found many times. This CDR3 reads CASTLLNTGELFF. CDR3 nucleotide sequence: TGTGCCAGCACACTCTTAAACACCGGGGAGCTGTTTTTT. V and J are TRBV28 and TRBJ2-2; no reliable D call. From germline, CDR1 is MDHEN and CDR2 SYDVKM. The CDR3 contains 13 residues. V dropped 7 bases and J dropped 2 bases, with 8 bases sitting between them.

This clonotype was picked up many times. CDR3 in DNA: TGTGCTAGTGGTCCCGGACAGGTTGATACCGGGGAGCTGTTTTTT. Translation: CASGPGQVDTGELFF. The chain carries TRBV12-5 and TRBJ2-2; 7 bases map to TRBD1. This CDR3 has 15 residues. Germline V gene data show CDR1 as LGHNT and CDR2 as FRNRAP. Losses at the gene ends were 5 bases for V and 5 bases for J; bases not matched to a gene: 8.

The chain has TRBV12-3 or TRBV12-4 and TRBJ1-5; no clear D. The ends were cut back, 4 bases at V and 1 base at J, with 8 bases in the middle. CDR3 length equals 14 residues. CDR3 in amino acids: CASSWRRSNQPQHF. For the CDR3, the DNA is TGTGCCAGCAGTTGGCGACGGAGCAATCAGCCCCAGCATTTT.

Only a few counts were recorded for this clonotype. CDR3 loop: CSVGPGLAGAKGTDTQYF. The CDR3 DNA follows: TGCAGCGTAGGCCCGGGACTAGCGGGAGCGAAGGGCACAGATACGCAGTATTTT. The genes are TRBV29-1 and TRBJ2-3; 14 nucleotides line up with TRBD2. CDR3 length equals 18 residues. Germline V gene data show CDR1 as SQVTM and CDR2 as ANQGSEA. V shed 6 bases, J shed 1 base, and the junction held 12 bases outside the gene matches.

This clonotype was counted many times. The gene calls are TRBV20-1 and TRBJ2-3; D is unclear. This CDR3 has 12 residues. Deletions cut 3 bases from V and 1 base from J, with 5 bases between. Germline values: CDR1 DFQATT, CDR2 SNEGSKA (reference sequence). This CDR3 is CSASFGTDTQYF. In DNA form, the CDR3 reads TGCAGTGCTAGTTTTGGCACAGATACGCAGTATTTT.

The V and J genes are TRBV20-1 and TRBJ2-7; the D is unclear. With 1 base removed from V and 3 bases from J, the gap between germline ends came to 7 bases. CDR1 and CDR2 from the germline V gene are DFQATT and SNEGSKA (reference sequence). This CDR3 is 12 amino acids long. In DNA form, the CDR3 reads TGCAGTGCTAGAGGTCTAGACTACGAGCAGTACTTC. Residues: CSARGLDYEQYF.

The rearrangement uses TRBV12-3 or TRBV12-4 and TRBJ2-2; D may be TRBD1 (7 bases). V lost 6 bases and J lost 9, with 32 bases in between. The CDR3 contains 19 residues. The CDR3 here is CASRSDRRPIADLGRELFF. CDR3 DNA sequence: TGTGCCAGCAGATCGGACAGGCGGCCGATAGCGGACCTGGGAAGGGAGCTGTTTTTT.

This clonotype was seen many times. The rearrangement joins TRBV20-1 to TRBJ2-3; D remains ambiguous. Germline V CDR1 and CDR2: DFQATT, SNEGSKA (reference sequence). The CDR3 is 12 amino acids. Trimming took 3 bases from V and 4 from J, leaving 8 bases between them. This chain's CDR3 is CSASGRADTQYF. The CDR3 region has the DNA TGCAGTGCTAGCGGACGTGCAGATACGCAGTATTTT.